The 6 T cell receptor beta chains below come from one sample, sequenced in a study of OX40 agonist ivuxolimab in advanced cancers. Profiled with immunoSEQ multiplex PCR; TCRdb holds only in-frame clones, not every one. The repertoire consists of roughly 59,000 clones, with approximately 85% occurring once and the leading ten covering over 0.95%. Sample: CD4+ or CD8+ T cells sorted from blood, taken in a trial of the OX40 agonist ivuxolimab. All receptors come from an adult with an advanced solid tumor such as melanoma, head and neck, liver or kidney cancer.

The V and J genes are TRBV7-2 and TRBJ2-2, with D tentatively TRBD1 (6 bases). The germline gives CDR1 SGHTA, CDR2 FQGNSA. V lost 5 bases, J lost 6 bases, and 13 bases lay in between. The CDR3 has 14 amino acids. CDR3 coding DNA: TGTGCCAGCAGCCAGGACAGTCTATCCGGGGAGCTGTTTTTT. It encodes CASSQDSLSGELFF.

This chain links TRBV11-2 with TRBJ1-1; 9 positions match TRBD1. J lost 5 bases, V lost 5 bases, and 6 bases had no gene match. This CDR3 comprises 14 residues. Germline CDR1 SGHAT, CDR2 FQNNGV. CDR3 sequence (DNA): TGTGCCAGCAGCATCGACAGGGGGGCAACTGAAGCTTTCTTT. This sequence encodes CASSIDRGATEAFF.

For the CDR3, the DNA is TGTGCCTGGAGTGTAAAGGGGGGGGAGACTGAAGCTTTCTTT. It codes for CAWSVKGGETEAFF. The chain couples TRBV30 to TRBJ1-1; D possibly corresponds to TRBD1 (6 bases). V was trimmed by 0 bases and J by 5 bases, leaving 13 bases between them. The CDR3 sequence is 14 residues long. Germline CDR1 reads GTSNPN; CDR2 reads SVGIG (reference sequence).

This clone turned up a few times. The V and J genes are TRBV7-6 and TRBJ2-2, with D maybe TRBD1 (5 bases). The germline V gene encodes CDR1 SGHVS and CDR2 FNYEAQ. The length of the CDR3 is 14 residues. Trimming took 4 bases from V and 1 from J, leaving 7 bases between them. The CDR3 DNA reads TGTGCCAGCAGCTCCAGGGAGAACACCGGGGAGCTGTTTTTT. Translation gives CASSSRENTGELFF.

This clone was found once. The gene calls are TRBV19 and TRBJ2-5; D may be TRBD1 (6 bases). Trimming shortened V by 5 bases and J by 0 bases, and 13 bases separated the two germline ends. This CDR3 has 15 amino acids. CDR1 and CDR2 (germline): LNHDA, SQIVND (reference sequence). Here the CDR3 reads CASSPPWTDQETQYF. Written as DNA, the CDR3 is TGTGCCAGTAGTCCCCCCTGGACAGACCAAGAGACCCAGTACTTC.

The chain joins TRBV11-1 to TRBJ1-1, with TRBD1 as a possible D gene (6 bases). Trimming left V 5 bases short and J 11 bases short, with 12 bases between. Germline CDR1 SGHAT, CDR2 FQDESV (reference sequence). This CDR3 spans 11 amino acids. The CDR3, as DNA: TGTGCCAGCAGCCCCGGGAGGGGGGCTTTCTTT. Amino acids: CASSPGRGAFF.